This entry lists 19 T cell receptor beta chains sequenced from one sample in a study of T-cell reconstitution after alpha-beta-depleted transplantation in children. Unique molecular identifiers were incorporated when the TCRbeta library was constructed. In TCRdb, the PCR reads were re-called with MiXCR into one record per CDR3 protein. The sample shows 780,000 or so distinct CDR3 sequences, 16% of them seen only once. Here the sequenced sample was PBMCs, mostly from graft donor cells, taken 360 days after TCRalphabeta/CD19-depleted stem cell transplant. These receptors were collected from a male patient aged 10 to 17 who had a stem cell transplant for acute lymphoblastic leukemia, so the T cells may come from the graft donor.

This clonotype was detected many times. The chain recombines TRBV9 with TRBJ1-2; D is unclear. V lost 3 bases and J lost 5, with 8 bases in between. This CDR3 spans 12 amino acids. Germline CDR1 is SGDLS and CDR2 is YYNGEE. The CDR3 spells CASSADMYGYTF. In DNA, the CDR3 is TGTGCCAGCAGCGCCGACATGTATGGCTACACCTTC.

This clonotype was counted many times. The V and J genes are TRBV9 and TRBJ2-2; D unresolved. Trimming took off 3 bases at V and 6 bases at J, with 6 bases between the two ends. The CDR3 has 12 amino acids. Per germline, CDR1 SGDLS and CDR2 YYNGEE. The CDR3 protein is CASSDLPGELFF. The CDR3 DNA reads TGTGCCAGCAGCGATCTCCCCGGGGAGCTGTTTTTT.

Only a few counts were recorded for this clonotype. J is TRBJ2-1 and V is TRBV7-9; D unclear. This CDR3 contains 13 residues. Trimming cost V 6 bases and J 12 bases, with 18 bases left between them. Germline-derived CDR1 and CDR2 are SEHNR and FQNEAQ (reference sequence). In DNA, the CDR3 is TGTGCCAGCAGTTTCCCGGCCGCGAGACCGCAGTTCTTC. It specifies CASSFPAARPQFF.

This clonotype was observed a few times. The chain has TRBV9 and TRBJ2-1; 11 bases match TRBD2. Germline CDR1 and CDR2: SGDLS and YYNGEE. CDR3 length: 15 amino acids. After removal of 4 bases from V and 8 bases from J, the junction contained 8 bases not matched to a gene. CDR3 amino acids: CASSPSGRPGDEQFF. CDR3 sequence (DNA): TGTGCCAGCAGCCCTAGCGGGAGGCCGGGGGATGAGCAGTTCTTC.

This clonotype was counted between two and nine times. This sequence joins TRBV29-1 and TRBJ1-5; 7 bases match TRBD1. V gave up 5 bases and J gave up 3 bases; unmatched junction bases: 4. The germline gives CDR1 SQVTM, CDR2 ANQGSEA. The CDR3 length is 13 residues. CDR3 DNA: TGCAGCGTTCTTGGACAGGACAATCAGCCCCAGCATTTT. Encoded protein: CSVLGQDNQPQHF.

A few counts support this clonotype. V and J are TRBV4-1 and TRBJ1-1; no reliable D call. V lost 6 bases to trimming and J lost 0 bases, with 14 bases between them. The germline V gene has CDR1 MGHRA and CDR2 YSYEKL. The CDR3 runs 15 residues. This CDR3 reads CASRSSRHLNTEAFF. CDR3 nucleotide sequence: TGCGCCAGCAGGTCTAGCCGGCATCTGAACACTGAAGCTTTCTTT.

In its sample, this clonotype was seen many times. The chain joins TRBV7-3 to TRBJ2-1, with 7 positions matching TRBD2. Trimming at V came to 5 bases and at J to 13 bases, leaving 14 bases not matched to a gene. The CDR3 length is 14 residues. Germline V lookup: CDR1 SGHTA, CDR2 FQGTGA. The CDR3: CASSPTSDQREQFF. CDR3 DNA sequence: TGTGCCAGCAGCCCCACATCCGACCAGCGGGAACAGTTCTTC.

This sequence joins TRBV20-1 and TRBJ2-3; weak D call: TRBD2 (6 bases). Germline-derived CDR1 and CDR2 are DFQATT and SNEGSKA (reference sequence). The germline V and J ends were trimmed by 4 bases and 5 bases, with 13 bases remaining between them. CDR3 length: 13 amino acids. This CDR3 reads CSAIREIGDTQYF. CDR3 coding DNA: TGCAGTGCTATACGGGAGATTGGAGATACGCAGTATTTT.

A few counts support this clonotype. This rearrangement joins TRBV29-1 to TRBJ1-1; D gene ambiguous. Germline CDR1 SQVTM, CDR2 ANQGSEA. V was shortened by 2 bases and J by 0 bases, with 13 bases between the two germline ends. The CDR3 consists of 15 residues. The CDR3 DNA is TGCAGCGTTGAATGGAGGTTCCGAATGAACACTGAAGCTTTCTTT. Translation: CSVEWRFRMNTEAFF.

V gene TRBV12-3 or TRBV12-4 combines with J gene TRBJ2-6; TRBD2 matches 10 bases. Trimming at V came to 5 bases and at J to 0 bases, leaving 4 bases not matched to a gene. CDR3 length: 17 amino acids. The CDR3 DNA sequence: TGTGCCAGCAGTGGGGGACTAGCGCTCTCTGGGGCCAACGTCCTGACTTTC. Its translation: CASSGGLALSGANVLTF.

This chain connects TRBV2 to TRBJ2-1; D is ambiguous. The CDR3 sequence is 14 residues long. Per the germline V gene, CDR1 is SNHLY and CDR2 is FYNNEI. Between the trimmed V and J ends, which lost 6 bases and 2 bases, there was a span of 11 bases. The CDR3: CASRAPGAYNEQFF. CDR3 in DNA: TGTGCCAGCAGGGCTCCCGGAGCCTACAATGAGCAGTTCTTC.

The chain joins TRBV20-1 to TRBJ2-1; 11 nucleotides align to TRBD2. The CDR3 is 16 amino acids. CDR1 DFQATT and CDR2 SNEGSKA come from the germline V gene (reference sequence). With 4 bases clipped from V and 4 bases from J, the junction kept 9 bases outside the gene matches. In DNA, the CDR3 is TGCAGTGCTAACCGACTAGCGGGGATATATTACAATGAGCAGTTCTTC. It is translated as CSANRLAGIYYNEQFF.

This clonotype came up a few times. This chain links TRBV19 with TRBJ2-1; D not resolved. The CDR3 runs 15 residues. Germline V gives CDR1 LNHDA, CDR2 SQIVND (reference sequence). The V gene lost 0 bases and the J gene lost 8 bases, with 14 bases spanning the gap. As DNA, the CDR3 is TGTGCCAGTAGTATAGAGGCAGGCGCGGTGTATGAGCAGTTCTTC. Its translation is CASSIEAGAVYEQFF.

CDR3 nucleotides: TGTGCCAGCAGCTTAGGATTGCAAACTCCAACTAATGAAAAACTGTTTTTT. It translates to CASSLGLQTPTNEKLFF. The chain has TRBV7-9 and TRBJ1-4; D not resolved. The CDR3 runs 17 residues. Germline V gene sequence: CDR1 SEHNR, CDR2 FQNEAQ (reference sequence). V lost 1 base and J lost 0, with 12 bases in between.

This clonotype was recorded a few times. This chain connects TRBV6-5 to TRBJ2-4; TRBD1 is a possible D gene (6 bases). Trimming cost V 4 bases and J 0 bases, with 10 bases left between them. Germline values: CDR1 MNHEY, CDR2 SVGAGI. CDR3 length: 15 residues. Here the CDR3 reads CASSLGHQAKNIQYF. The CDR3 bases are TGTGCCAGCAGTTTGGGACACCAAGCCAAAAACATTCAGTACTTC.

This clonotype was seen at least ten times. The chain joins TRBV20-1 to TRBJ2-5, with TRBD2 identical over 12 bases. This CDR3 contains 17 residues. J was trimmed by 4 bases and V by 3 bases; bases with no gene match: 12. Per germline, CDR1 DFQATT and CDR2 SNEGSKA (reference sequence). CDR3 nucleotide sequence: TGCAGTGCTAGTCTCCCATCGGGACTAGCGGGCGGAGAGACCCAGTACTTC. Its translation is CSASLPSGLAGGETQYF.

This sequence joins TRBV10-3 and TRBJ2-1; D remains ambiguous. Trimming pared 2 bases from V and 5 bases from J, leaving 22 bases between. From germline, CDR1 is ENHRY and CDR2 SYGVKD. This CDR3 has 18 residues. CDR3 sequence reads: CAISEGIRADKSHNEQFF. The CDR3, as DNA: TGTGCCATCAGTGAGGGAATTCGCGCCGATAAATCCCACAATGAGCAGTTCTTC.

The chain's CDR3 is CASSPSGFPTGELFF. The CDR3 nucleotides are TGTGCCAGCAGCCCCTCCGGGTTTCCTACCGGGGAGCTGTTTTTT. The gene calls are TRBV6-4 and TRBJ2-2, with no clear D. This CDR3 is built from 15 residues. Trimming removed 6 bases from V and 5 bases from J, with 16 bases in between. CDR1 is MRHNA and CDR2 is SNTAGT in the germline V gene.

This clonotype was seen a few times. The chain employs TRBV6-5 and TRBJ1-2; the D gene is possibly TRBD1 (5 bases). V was pared by 5 bases and J by 4 bases, with 17 bases between. The germline V gene encodes CDR1 MNHEY and CDR2 SVGAGI. The CDR3 consists of 15 residues. CDR3 sequence reads: CASSPSGRAIYGYTF. As DNA, the CDR3 is TGTGCCAGCAGTCCCAGCGGCAGGGCCATCTATGGCTACACCTTC.